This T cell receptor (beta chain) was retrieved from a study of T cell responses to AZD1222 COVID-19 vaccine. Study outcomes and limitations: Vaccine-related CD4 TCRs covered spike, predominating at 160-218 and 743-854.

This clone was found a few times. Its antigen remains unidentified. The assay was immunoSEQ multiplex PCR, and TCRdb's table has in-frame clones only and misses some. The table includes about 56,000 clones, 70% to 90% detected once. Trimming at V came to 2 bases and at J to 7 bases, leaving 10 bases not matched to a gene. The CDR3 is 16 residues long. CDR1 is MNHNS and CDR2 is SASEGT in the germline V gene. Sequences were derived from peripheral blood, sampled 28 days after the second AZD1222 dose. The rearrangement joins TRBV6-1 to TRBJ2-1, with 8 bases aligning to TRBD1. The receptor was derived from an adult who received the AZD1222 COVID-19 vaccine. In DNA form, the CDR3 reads TGTGCCAGCAGTGAAATTGCAGGGGGCTCGAGAAATGAGCAGTTCTTC. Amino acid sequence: CASSEIAGGSRNEQFF.